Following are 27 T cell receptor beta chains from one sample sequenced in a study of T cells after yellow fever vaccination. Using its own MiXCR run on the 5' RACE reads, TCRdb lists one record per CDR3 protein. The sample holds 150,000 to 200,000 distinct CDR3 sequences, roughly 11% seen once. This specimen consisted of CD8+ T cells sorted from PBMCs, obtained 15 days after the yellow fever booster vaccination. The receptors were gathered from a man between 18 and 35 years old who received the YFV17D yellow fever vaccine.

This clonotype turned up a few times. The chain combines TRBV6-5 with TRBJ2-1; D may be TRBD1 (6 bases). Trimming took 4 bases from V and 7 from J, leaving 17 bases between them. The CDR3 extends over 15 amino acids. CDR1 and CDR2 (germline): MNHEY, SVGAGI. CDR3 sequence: CASSWGRPLGNEQFF. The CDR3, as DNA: TGTGCCAGCAGTTGGGGGCGGCCCCTGGGAAATGAGCAGTTCTTC.

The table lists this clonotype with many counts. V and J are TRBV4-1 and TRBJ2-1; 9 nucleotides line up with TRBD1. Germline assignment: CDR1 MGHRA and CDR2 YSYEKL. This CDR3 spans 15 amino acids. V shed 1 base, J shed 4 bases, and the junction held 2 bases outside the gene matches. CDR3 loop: CASSQAGQGYNEQFF. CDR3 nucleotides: TGCGCCAGCAGCCAAGCGGGACAGGGATACAATGAGCAGTTCTTC.

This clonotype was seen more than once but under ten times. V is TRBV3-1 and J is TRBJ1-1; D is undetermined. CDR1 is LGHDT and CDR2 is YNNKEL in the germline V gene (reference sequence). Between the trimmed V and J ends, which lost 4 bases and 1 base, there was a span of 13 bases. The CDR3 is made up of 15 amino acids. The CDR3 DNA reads TGTGCCAGCAGCCCTACGGAGCGGGGGAACACTGAAGCTTTCTTT. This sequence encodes CASSPTERGNTEAFF.

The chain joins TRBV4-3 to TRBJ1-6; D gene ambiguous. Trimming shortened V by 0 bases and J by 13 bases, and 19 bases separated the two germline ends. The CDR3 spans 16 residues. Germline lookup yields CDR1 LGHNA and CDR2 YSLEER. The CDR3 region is CASSQDRVPRSGPLHF. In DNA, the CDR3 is TGCGCCAGCAGCCAAGATCGCGTCCCAAGGTCCGGCCCCCTCCACTTT.

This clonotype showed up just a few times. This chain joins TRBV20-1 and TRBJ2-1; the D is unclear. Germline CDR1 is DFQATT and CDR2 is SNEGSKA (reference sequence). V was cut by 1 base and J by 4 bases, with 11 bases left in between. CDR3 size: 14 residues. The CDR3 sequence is CSARVRTRYNEQFF. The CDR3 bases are TGCAGTGCTAGAGTCAGGACCCGATACAATGAGCAGTTCTTC.

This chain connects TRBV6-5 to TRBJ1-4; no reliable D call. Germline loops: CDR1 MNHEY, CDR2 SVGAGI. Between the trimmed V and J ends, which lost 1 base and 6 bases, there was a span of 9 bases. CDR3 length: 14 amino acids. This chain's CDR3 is CASSYFRGDEKLFF. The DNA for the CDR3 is TGTGCCAGCAGTTACTTCCGTGGGGATGAAAAACTGTTTTTT.

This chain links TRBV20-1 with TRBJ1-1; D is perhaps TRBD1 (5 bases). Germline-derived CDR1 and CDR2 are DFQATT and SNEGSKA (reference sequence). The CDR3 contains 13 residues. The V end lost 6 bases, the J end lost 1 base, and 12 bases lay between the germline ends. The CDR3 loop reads CSARVLGNTEAFF. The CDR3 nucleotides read TGCAGTGCCAGGGTCTTAGGGAACACTGAAGCTTTCTTT.

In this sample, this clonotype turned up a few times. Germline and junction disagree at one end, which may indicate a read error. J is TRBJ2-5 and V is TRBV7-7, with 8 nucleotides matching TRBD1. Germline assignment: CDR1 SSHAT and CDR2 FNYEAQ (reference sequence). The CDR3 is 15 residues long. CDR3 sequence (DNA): TGTGCTAGCAGCCCCCGCCTGACAGGGGCAGAGACCCAGTACTTC. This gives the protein CASSPRLTGAETQYF.

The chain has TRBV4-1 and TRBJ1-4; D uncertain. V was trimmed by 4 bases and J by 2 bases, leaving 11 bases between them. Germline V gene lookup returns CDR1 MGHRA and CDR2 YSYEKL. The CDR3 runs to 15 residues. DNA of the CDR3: TGCGCCAGCAGCCCCCGGGTGGGGACTAATGAAAAACTGTTTTTT. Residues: CASSPRVGTNEKLFF.

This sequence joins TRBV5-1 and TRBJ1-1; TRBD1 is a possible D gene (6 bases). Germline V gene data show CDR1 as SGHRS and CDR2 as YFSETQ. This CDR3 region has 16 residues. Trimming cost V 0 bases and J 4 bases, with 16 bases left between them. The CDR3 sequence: CASSLAAAGAGTEAFF. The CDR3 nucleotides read TGCGCCAGCAGCTTGGCGGCGGCAGGGGCCGGCACTGAAGCTTTCTTT.

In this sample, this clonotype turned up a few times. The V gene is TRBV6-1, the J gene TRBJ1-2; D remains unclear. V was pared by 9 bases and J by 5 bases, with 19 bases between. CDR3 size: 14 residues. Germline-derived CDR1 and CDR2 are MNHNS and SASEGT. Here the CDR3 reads CASPTAGRAYGYTF. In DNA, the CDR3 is TGTGCCAGTCCCACGGCCGGGAGGGCATATGGCTACACCTTC.

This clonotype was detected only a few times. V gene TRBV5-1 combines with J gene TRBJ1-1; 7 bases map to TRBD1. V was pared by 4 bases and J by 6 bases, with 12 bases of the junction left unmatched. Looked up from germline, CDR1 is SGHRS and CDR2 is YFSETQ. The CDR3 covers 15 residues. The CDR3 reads CASSLTQGERSEAFF. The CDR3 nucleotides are TGCGCCAGCAGCCTTACCCAGGGGGAAAGGTCTGAAGCTTTCTTT.

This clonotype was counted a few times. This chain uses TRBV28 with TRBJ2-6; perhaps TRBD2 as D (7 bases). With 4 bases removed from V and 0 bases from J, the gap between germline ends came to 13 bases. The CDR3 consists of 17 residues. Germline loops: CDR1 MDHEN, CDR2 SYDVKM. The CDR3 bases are TGTGCCAGCAGTTGGAGGGGGGGCCTCTCTGGGGCCAACGTCCTGACTTTC. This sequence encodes CASSWRGGLSGANVLTF.

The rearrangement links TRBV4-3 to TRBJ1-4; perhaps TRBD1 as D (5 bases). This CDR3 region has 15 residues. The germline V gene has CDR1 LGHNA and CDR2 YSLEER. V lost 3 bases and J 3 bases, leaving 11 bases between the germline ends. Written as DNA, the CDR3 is TGCGCCAGCAGCCAGGGGGGATCTCCTAATGAAAAACTGTTTTTT. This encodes CASSQGGSPNEKLFF.

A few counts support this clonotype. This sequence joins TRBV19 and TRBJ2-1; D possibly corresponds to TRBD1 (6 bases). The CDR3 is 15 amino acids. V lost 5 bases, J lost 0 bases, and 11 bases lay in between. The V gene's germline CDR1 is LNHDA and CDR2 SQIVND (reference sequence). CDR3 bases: TGTGCCAGTAGTGTCCAGGGGCTCTCCTACAATGAGCAGTTCTTC. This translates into CASSVQGLSYNEQFF.

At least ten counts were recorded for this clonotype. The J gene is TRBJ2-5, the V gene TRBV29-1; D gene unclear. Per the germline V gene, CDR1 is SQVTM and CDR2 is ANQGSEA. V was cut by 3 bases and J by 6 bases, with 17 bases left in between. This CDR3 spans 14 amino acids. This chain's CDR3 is CSVEIGSRRKTQYF. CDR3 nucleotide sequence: TGCAGCGTTGAGATTGGGTCCCGTCGGAAGACCCAGTACTTC.

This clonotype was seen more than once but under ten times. CDR3 protein: CASSYYRRGAGDTQYF. The CDR3 DNA reads TGTGCCAGCAGTTACTATAGACGGGGGGCCGGGGATACGCAGTATTTT. The chain combines TRBV6-2 or TRBV6-3 with TRBJ2-3; possibly TRBD2 for D (7 bases). This CDR3 comprises 16 residues. Trimming cost V 1 base and J 6 bases, with 17 bases left between them. Germline lookup yields CDR1 MNHEY and CDR2 SVGEGT.

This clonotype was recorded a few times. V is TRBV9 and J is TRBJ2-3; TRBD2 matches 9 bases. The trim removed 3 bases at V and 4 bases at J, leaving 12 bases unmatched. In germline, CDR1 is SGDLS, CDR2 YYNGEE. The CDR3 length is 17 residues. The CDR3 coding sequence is TGTGCCAGCAGCGGCGGGAGGGGACTAGCTAATTCAGATACGCAGTATTTT. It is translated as CASSGGRGLANSDTQYF.

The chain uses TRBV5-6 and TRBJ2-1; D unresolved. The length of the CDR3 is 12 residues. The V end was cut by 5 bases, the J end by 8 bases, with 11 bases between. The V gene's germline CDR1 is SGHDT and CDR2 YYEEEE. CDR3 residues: CASRLGYHEQFF. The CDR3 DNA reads TGTGCCAGCAGGCTGGGGTACCATGAGCAGTTCTTC.

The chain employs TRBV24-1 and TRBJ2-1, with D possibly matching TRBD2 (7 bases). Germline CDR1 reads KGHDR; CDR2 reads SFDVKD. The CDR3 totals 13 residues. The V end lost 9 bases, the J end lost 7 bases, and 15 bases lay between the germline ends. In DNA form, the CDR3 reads TGTGCCACCGGGGGCGGGGGTCGGAATGAGCAGTTCTTC. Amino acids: CATGGGGRNEQFF.

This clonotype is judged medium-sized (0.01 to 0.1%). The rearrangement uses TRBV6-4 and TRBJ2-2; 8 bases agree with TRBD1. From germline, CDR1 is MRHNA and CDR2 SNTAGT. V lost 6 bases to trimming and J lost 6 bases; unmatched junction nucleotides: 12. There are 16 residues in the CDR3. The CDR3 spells CASSETPGQGSGELFF. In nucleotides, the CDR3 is TGTGCCAGCAGCGAAACCCCCGGACAGGGATCCGGGGAGCTGTTTTTT.

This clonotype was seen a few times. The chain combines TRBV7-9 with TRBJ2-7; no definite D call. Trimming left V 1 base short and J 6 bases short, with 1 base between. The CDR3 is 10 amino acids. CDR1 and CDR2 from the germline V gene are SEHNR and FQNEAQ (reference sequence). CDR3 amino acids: CASSLGEQYF. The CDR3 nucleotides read TGTGCCAGCAGCTTAGGCGAGCAGTACTTC.

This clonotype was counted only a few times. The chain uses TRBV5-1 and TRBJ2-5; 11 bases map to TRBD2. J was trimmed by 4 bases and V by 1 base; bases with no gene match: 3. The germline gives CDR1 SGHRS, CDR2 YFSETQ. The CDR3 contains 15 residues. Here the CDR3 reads CASSLSLAGGETQYF. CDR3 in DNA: TGCGCCAGCAGCTTGTCCCTAGCGGGGGGAGAGACCCAGTACTTC.

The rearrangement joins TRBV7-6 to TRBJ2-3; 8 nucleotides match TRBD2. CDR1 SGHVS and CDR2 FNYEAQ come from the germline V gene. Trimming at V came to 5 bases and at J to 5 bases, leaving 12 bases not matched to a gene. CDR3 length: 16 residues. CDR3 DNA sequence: TGTGCCAGCAGCCGAAGAGCGGGGGCCTCGAGAGATACGCAGTATTTT. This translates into CASSRRAGASRDTQYF.

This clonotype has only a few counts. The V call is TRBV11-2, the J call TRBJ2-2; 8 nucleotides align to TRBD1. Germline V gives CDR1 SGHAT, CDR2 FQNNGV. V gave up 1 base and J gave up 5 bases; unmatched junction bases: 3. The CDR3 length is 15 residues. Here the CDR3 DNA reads TGTGCCAGCAGCTTAGTGGACAGGGTGACCGGGGAGCTGTTTTTT. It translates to CASSLVDRVTGELFF.

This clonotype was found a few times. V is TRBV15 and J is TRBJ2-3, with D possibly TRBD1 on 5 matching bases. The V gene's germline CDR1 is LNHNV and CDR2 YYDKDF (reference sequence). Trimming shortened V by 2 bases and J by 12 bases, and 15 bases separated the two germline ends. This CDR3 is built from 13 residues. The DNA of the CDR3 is TGTGCCACCAGCAGATGGAGTCAGGGTGTTCAGTATTTT. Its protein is CATSRWSQGVQYF.

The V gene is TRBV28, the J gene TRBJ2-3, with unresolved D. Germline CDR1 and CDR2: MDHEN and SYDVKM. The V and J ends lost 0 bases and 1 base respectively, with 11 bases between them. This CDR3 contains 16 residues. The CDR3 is CASSLWMTRRTDTQYF. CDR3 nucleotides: TGTGCCAGCAGTTTATGGATGACCAGACGCACAGATACGCAGTATTTT.